This record covers a single T cell receptor (beta chain). Its cognate antigen is unknown. A single record per CDR3 protein comes from TCRdb applying MiXCR to the RT-PCR reads. This table has over 300,000 distinct CDR3 sequences, 21% appearing once. CDR3 size: 13 residues. Trimming left V 5 bases short and J 0 bases short, with 7 bases between. Germline CDR1 and CDR2: MNHEY and SMNVEV (reference sequence). These data belong to a study of response to subunit inactivated influenza vaccine. Whole-study findings and limits: Authors suggested each seasonal influenza vaccination recruits few new T cells.

This material consisted of PBMCs from blood, taken about 20 months after vaccination. The chain joins TRBV27 to TRBJ2-5; TRBD2 might be the D (5 bases). The TCR originated in a man aged 50 to 69 who received an inactivated influenza vaccine. The CDR3 DNA sequence: TGTGCCAGCAGTGGACTCGACCAAGAGACCCAGTACTTC. Amino acids: CASSGLDQETQYF.